The T cell receptor (beta chain) described here comes from a study of CD8+ T cells in alopecia areata. CD4+ and CD8+ T cells were sorted from PBMCs stained for CD3, CD4 and CD8. Study-level findings and limits: Lesional scalp displayed greater clonality than normal scalp, most notably in alopecia totalis/universalis. Possibly as an HLA-related effect, TCR sharing across patients appeared less clear than in mice.

Per germline, CDR1 LNHDA and CDR2 SQIVND (reference sequence). CDR3 size: 14 residues. The germline V and J ends were trimmed by 3 bases and 3 bases, with 8 bases remaining between them. Reverse transcription of extracted RNA yielded cDNA, which provided the sequencing template. Profiled with immunoSEQ multiplex PCR; TCRdb holds only in-frame clones, not every one. This sample carries 90,000 to 150,000 clones, around 64% of them seen once, and the ten largest clones take 2.5% to 3%. This clone was seen a handful of times. Its antigen remains unidentified. The chain employs TRBV19 and TRBJ1-4, with D hard to call. Sequenced sample: CD4+ T cells sorted from blood. This clonotype originated in a human donor in good health. CDR3 bases: TGTGCCAGTAGTATCTACAGTCCTAATGAAAAACTGTTTTTT. This sequence encodes CASSIYSPNEKLFF. The variable domain in full, completed from reference TRBV19 and TRBJ1-4, reads DGGITQSPKYLFRKEGQNVTLSCEQNLNHDAMYWYRQDPGQGLRLIYYSQIVNDFQKGDIAEGYSVSREKKESFPLTVTSAQKNPTAFYLCASSIYSPNEKLFFGSGTQLSVL.